Shown below are 19 T cell receptor beta chains from a single sample sequenced in a study of T cells in Graves' hyperthyroidism and ophthalmopathy. RNA transcripts yielded amplified TCR beta CDR3 regions. With the HTBI primer set, the TCR CDR3 went through a first round of RT-PCR. TCRdb reanalysed the multiplex PCR reads using MiXCR and keeps one entry per CDR3 protein. The sample shows 190,000 or so distinct CDR3 sequences, 18% of them seen only once. Sequencing input: blood. These receptors were collected from a man aged 35 to 55 with Graves' hyperthyroidism.

This clonotype has just a few counts. The chain has TRBV27 and TRBJ2-1; D might be TRBD1 (6 bases). Germline lookup yields CDR1 MNHEY and CDR2 SMNVEV (reference sequence). The CDR3 spans 15 residues. V gave up 2 bases and J gave up 5 bases, with 13 bases separating them. The CDR3 sequence is CASSLTGQNHNEQFF. The CDR3 DNA follows: TGTGCCAGCAGTTTAACAGGGCAGAATCACAATGAGCAGTTCTTC.

This clonotype has ten or more counts. This chain links TRBV27 with TRBJ2-5, with 8 nucleotides matching TRBD1. Trimming removed 5 bases from V and 2 bases from J; junction bases left unmatched: 4. Germline CDR1 is MNHEY and CDR2 is SMNVEV (reference sequence). CDR3 length: 14 residues. In DNA form, the CDR3 reads TGTGCCAGCAGTCCCTGGACAGGGCAAGAGACCCAGTACTTC. Encoded protein: CASSPWTGQETQYF.

Remarks on this clonotype: A read error is possible here, since a much larger clone lies one base away. The chain joins TRBV19 to TRBJ1-3; D might be TRBD1 (6 bases). Germline V gives CDR1 LNHDA, CDR2 SQIVND (reference sequence). The CDR3 loop spans 13 amino acids. Deletions cut 9 bases from V and 0 bases from J, with 9 bases between. This chain's CDR3 is CASTGSSGNTIYF. As DNA, the CDR3 is TGTGCCAGCACAGGGAGCTCTGGAAACACCATATATTTT.

This clonotype appeared many times. The rearrangement links TRBV7-2 to TRBJ1-2; 7 bases agree with TRBD1. CDR3 length: 14 amino acids. V lost 1 base and J lost 4; bases outside the gene matches: 3. The germline gives CDR1 SGHTA, CDR2 FQGNSA. The chain's CDR3 is CASSLDSGGYGYTF. The CDR3 DNA is TGTGCCAGCAGCTTAGACTCAGGGGGCTATGGCTACACCTTC.

This chain links TRBV4-1 with TRBJ1-5; unclear D gene. With 4 bases removed from V and 10 bases from J, the gap between germline ends came to 17 bases. Germline-derived CDR1 and CDR2 are MGHRA and YSYEKL. This CDR3 has 14 residues. CDR3 sequence reads: CASSRWTFSGPQHF. The CDR3 DNA reads TGCGCCAGCAGCCGCTGGACGTTTTCTGGACCCCAGCATTTT.

This clonotype was observed at least ten times. The CDR3 nucleotides are TGTGCCAGCAGCCGGGGATCTTCGAACACCGGGGAGCTGTTTTTT. This gives the protein CASSRGSSNTGELFF. The chain employs TRBV7-2 and TRBJ2-2; D might be TRBD2 (5 bases). Trimming pared 5 bases from V and 0 bases from J, leaving 10 bases between. The CDR3 loop spans 15 amino acids. The germline CDR1 and CDR2 sequences are SGHTA and FQGNSA.

This clonotype occurred many times. The rearrangement links TRBV7-2 to TRBJ1-1; 12 nucleotides match TRBD1. Germline V gene sequence: CDR1 SGHTA, CDR2 FQGNSA. V dropped 5 bases and J dropped 4; count of bases not matched to a gene: 11. The CDR3 runs to 17 residues. CDR3 region: CASSRWGTGGLGTEAFF. The DNA for the CDR3 is TGTGCCAGCAGCCGCTGGGGGACAGGGGGCCTAGGCACTGAAGCTTTCTTT. Full variable domain (missing parts from reference TRBV7-2 and TRBJ1-1): GAGVSQSPSNKVTEKGKDVELRCDPISGHTALYWYRQSLGQGLEFLIYFQGNSAPDKSGLPSDRFSAERTGGSVSTLTIQRTQQEDSAVYLCASSRWGTGGLGTEAFFGQGTRLTVV.

This clonotype appeared many times. This chain links TRBV24-1 with TRBJ2-5; D possibly corresponds to TRBD1 (6 bases). The germline V gene has CDR1 KGHDR and CDR2 SFDVKD. The CDR3 length is 14 residues. V dropped 3 bases and J dropped 2 bases, with 9 bases sitting between them. The CDR3 spells CATSDPQGQETQYF. CDR3 in DNA: TGTGCCACCAGTGATCCACAGGGACAAGAGACCCAGTACTTC.

This clonotype has a handful of counts. This chain links TRBV6-2 or TRBV6-3 with TRBJ2-1, with D uncertain. CDR1 is MNHEY, CDR2 SVGEGT, per germline. The CDR3 extends over 13 amino acids. V was clipped by 0 bases and J by 14 bases, with 14 bases between them. This chain's CDR3 is CASSYSISSWEFF. The DNA of the CDR3 is TGTGCCAGCAGTTACTCGATATCAAGCTGGGAGTTCTTC.

At least ten counts were recorded for this clonotype. The gene calls are TRBV6-1 and TRBJ2-5; TRBD2 aligns across 9 bases. The V gene end was trimmed by 2 bases and the J gene end by 1 base; junction bases not matched to a gene: 2. Germline-derived CDR1 and CDR2 are MNHNS and SASEGT. The CDR3 is made up of 15 amino acids. In nucleotides, the CDR3 is TGTGCCAGCAGTGAACTAGCGGGGCCCCAAGAGACCCAGTACTTC. It encodes CASSELAGPQETQYF.

This clonotype was picked up many times. The chain couples TRBV6-1 to TRBJ1-1; D ambiguous. This CDR3 has 13 residues. The V gene's germline CDR1 is MNHNS and CDR2 SASEGT. Trimming left V 5 bases short and J 2 bases short, with 9 bases between. CDR3 in DNA: TGTGCCAGCAGTATAACATTAAACACTGAAGCTTTCTTT. Amino acids: CASSITLNTEAFF.

This clonotype was seen once. The chain couples TRBV7-7 to TRBJ2-7; TRBD1 or TRBD2 may be the D gene (5 bases each). The CDR3 has 13 residues. Trimming shortened V by 3 bases and J by 5 bases, and 11 bases separated the two germline ends. Germline assignment: CDR1 SSHAT and CDR2 FNYEAQ (reference sequence). CDR3 sequence reads: CASSLGLGDEQYF. CDR3 sequence (DNA): TGTGCCAGCAGCTTGGGGTTGGGGGACGAGCAGTACTTC. Full variable domain (remainder filled in from reference TRBV7-7 and TRBJ2-7): GAGVSQSPRYKVTKRGQDVTLRCDPISSHATLYWYQQALGQGPEFLTYFNYEAQPDKSGLPSDRFSAERPEGSISTLTIQRTEQRDSAMYRCASSLGLGDEQYFGPGTRLTVT.

The chain is built from TRBV24-1 and TRBJ1-2; maybe TRBD1 (5 bases). Trimming cost V 4 bases and J 4 bases, with 12 bases left between them. Germline CDR1 is KGHDR and CDR2 is SFDVKD. The CDR3 runs to 14 residues. CDR3 sequence reads: CATSEAGRTYGYTF. CDR3 nucleotide sequence: TGTGCCACCAGTGAGGCGGGACGGACCTATGGCTACACCTTC.

This clonotype has ten or more counts. The V and J genes are TRBV20-1 and TRBJ1-6; D may be TRBD1 (5 bases). This CDR3 has 12 residues. The V gene lost 1 base and the J gene lost 10 bases, with 8 bases spanning the gap. Germline V gene lookup returns CDR1 DFQATT and CDR2 SNEGSKA (reference sequence). The CDR3: CSARGGVSPLHF. CDR3 DNA sequence: TGCAGTGCTAGAGGGGGGGTCTCACCCCTCCACTTT.

This clonotype was detected ten times or more. V and J are TRBV28 and TRBJ2-2; D is unresolved. Trimming took off 2 bases at V and 3 bases at J, with 10 bases between the two ends. The CDR3 extends over 15 amino acids. The germline gives CDR1 MDHEN, CDR2 SYDVKM. CDR3 loop: CASSLGHDDTGELFF. As DNA, the CDR3 is TGTGCCAGCAGTTTAGGGCACGATGACACCGGGGAGCTGTTTTTT.

There are many counts of this clonotype. The V and J genes are TRBV28 and TRBJ1-6, with 9 nucleotides matching TRBD1. Germline V lookup: CDR1 MDHEN, CDR2 SYDVKM. This CDR3 contains 18 residues. Germline trimming cut 6 bases from V and 1 base from J; bases unmatched to any gene: 10. CDR3 protein: CASSSGQGEVSYNSPLHF. The CDR3 coding sequence is TGTGCCAGCAGCTCGGGACAGGGAGAGGTGTCCTATAATTCACCCCTCCACTTT.

This clonotype was seen a handful of times. The rearrangement links TRBV20-1 to TRBJ1-1; D gene uncertain. The CDR3 has 15 amino acids. The V gene's germline CDR1 is DFQATT and CDR2 SNEGSKA (reference sequence). Trimming removed 0 bases from V and 3 bases from J, with 14 bases in between. In DNA form, the CDR3 reads TGCAGTGCTAGAGATAGTCTGGCTTATCACACTGAAGCTTTCTTT. Its translation: CSARDSLAYHTEAFF.

In this sample, this clonotype turned up many times. The CDR3 reads CASSTDRVNSPLHF. The CDR3 DNA is TGTGCCAGCAGCACGGACAGGGTTAATTCACCCCTCCACTTT. The chain uses TRBV7-8 and TRBJ1-6, with TRBD1 matching 8 bases. The germline gives CDR1 SGHVS, CDR2 FQNEAQ. This CDR3 region has 14 residues. J lost 6 bases, V lost 5 bases, and 3 bases had no gene match.

The rearrangement joins TRBV20-1 to TRBJ1-5; the D gene is possibly TRBD1 (6 bases). Trimming took 4 bases from V and 6 from J, leaving 16 bases between them. The CDR3 is 14 residues long. From germline, CDR1 is DFQATT and CDR2 SNEGSKA (reference sequence). The CDR3 is CSANSQGSTQPQHF. The CDR3 DNA follows: TGCAGTGCTAACTCCCAGGGGTCCACTCAGCCCCAGCATTTT.